Each of the 22 T cell receptor beta chains below was sequenced from the same sample in a study of molecular identifiers for immune sequencing clone quantification. Using its own MiXCR run on the PCR reads, TCRdb lists one record per CDR3 protein. This table has about half a million distinct CDR3 sequences, over 20% appearing once. The sequenced material came from naive CD8+ T cells from blood, with Jurkat cell RNA spiked in. The subset: FACS-sorted CD8+CD4-CCR7+CD45RA+ naive T cells. The receptors originated from a human donor in good health. Some libraries in this study had Jurkat cell RNA spiked in.

The CDR3 sequence: CASSLLGKNTEAFF. CDR3 nucleotide sequence: TGTGCCAGCAGCTTGCTGGGGAAGAACACTGAAGCTTTCTTT. V is TRBV7-9 and J is TRBJ1-1; D gene ambiguous. This CDR3 comprises 14 residues. V lost 3 bases and J 1 base, leaving 9 bases between the germline ends. Germline values: CDR1 SEHNR, CDR2 FQNEAQ (reference sequence).

Worth noting for this clonotype: A single base separates this from a much larger clone, so it may be a read error. The rearrangement uses TRBV6-5 and TRBJ1-5, with D perhaps matching TRBD1 (6 bases). Trimming pared 6 bases from V and 5 bases from J, leaving 26 bases between. This CDR3 spans 18 amino acids. Germline-derived CDR1 and CDR2 are MNHEY and SVGAGI. CDR3 loop: CASSPKATGYVGDQPQHF. In DNA, the CDR3 is TGTGCCAGCAGCCCAAAAGCAACAGGGTACGTTGGCGATCAGCCCCAGCATTTT.

This clonotype was picked up a small number of times. The chain employs TRBV6-2 or TRBV6-3 and TRBJ2-2, with 10 bases lining up with TRBD2. With V trimmed by 6 bases and J by 5 bases, 15 bases remained unmatched. Germline CDR1 is MNHEY and CDR2 is SVGEGT. The CDR3 has 18 amino acids. The CDR3 DNA sequence: TGTGCCAGCAGCCCCGGGACGTGGGGACTAGCGACTACCGGGGAGCTGTTTTTT. It specifies CASSPGTWGLATTGELFF.

The gene calls are TRBV12-5 and TRBJ2-5, with 9 bases matching TRBD1. Germline V gives CDR1 LGHNT, CDR2 FRNRAP. V lost 6 bases to trimming and J lost 3 bases; unmatched junction nucleotides: 5. The CDR3 loop spans 14 amino acids. The CDR3 reads CASGTDRGKETQYF. CDR3 nucleotide sequence: TGTGCTAGTGGGACGGACAGGGGAAAAGAGACCCAGTACTTC.

As concerns this clonotype: This clone may be a read error of a much larger clone one base away. The chain uses TRBV20-1 and TRBJ2-3; 13 nucleotides align to TRBD2. The CDR3 length is 17 residues. Looked up from germline, CDR1 is DFQATT and CDR2 is SNEGSKA (reference sequence). CDR3 DNA sequence: TGCAGTGCTAGCCCCTTAACTAGCGGGAGGGTAGCAGAAACGCAGTATTTT. This codes for CSASPLTSGRVAETQYF.

The chain links TRBV7-2 to TRBJ2-7; 7 bases line up with TRBD1. With V trimmed by 5 bases and J by 4 bases, 14 bases remained unmatched. Looked up from germline, CDR1 is SGHTA and CDR2 is FQGNSA. The CDR3 has 16 amino acids. This CDR3 reads CASSKLQGPKPYEQYF. The CDR3 nucleotides read TGTGCCAGCAGCAAACTACAGGGGCCTAAGCCTTACGAGCAGTACTTC.

In regard to this clonotype: This sequence may be a read error, since a much larger clone differs from it by one base. The chain joins TRBV6-5 to TRBJ2-7; 9 bases map to TRBD2. Germline CDR1 reads MNHEY; CDR2 reads SVGAGI. This CDR3 contains 14 residues. The V and J ends lost 4 bases and 2 bases, in that order; junction bases with no gene match: 3. Written as DNA, the CDR3 is TGTGCCAGCAGTTGCGGGGGGGACACCTACGAGCAGTACTTC. Its protein is CASSCGGDTYEQYF.

This clonotype was picked up many times. This chain joins TRBV7-2 and TRBJ2-5; D unresolved. Trimming pared 5 bases from V and 5 bases from J, leaving 9 bases between. The CDR3 contains 12 residues. The germline V gene has CDR1 SGHTA and CDR2 FQGNSA. CDR3 in DNA: TGTGCCAGCAGCGCGACCTGGGAGACCCAGTACTTC. Translated, it gives CASSATWETQYF.

This clonotype has a count of ten or more. V gene TRBV4-1 combines with J gene TRBJ2-3, with TRBD2 matching 12 bases. V was pared by 4 bases and J by 5 bases, with 7 bases of the junction left unmatched. The CDR3 has 16 residues. CDR1 MGHRA and CDR2 YSYEKL come from the germline V gene. CDR3: CASSRTLAGGGDTQYF. The DNA of the CDR3 is TGCGCCAGCAGCCGTACACTAGCGGGAGGAGGAGATACGCAGTATTTT.

This clonotype was recorded many times. The V call is TRBV9, the J call TRBJ2-3; D not certain. This CDR3 comprises 15 residues. Germline V gives CDR1 SGDLS, CDR2 YYNGEE. Trimming removed 0 bases at V and 0 bases at J, with 8 bases between. CDR3 in amino acids: CASSVVPSSTDTQYF. The CDR3 nucleotides read TGTGCCAGCAGCGTAGTGCCTAGTAGCACAGATACGCAGTATTTT.

In the case of this clonotype: A read error may explain this, as a much larger clone is one base away. The chain has TRBV6-5 and TRBJ2-7, with a tentative D call TRBD2 (5 bases). The CDR3 extends over 15 amino acids. The germline V gene encodes CDR1 MNHEY and CDR2 SVGAGI. The CDR3 DNA follows: TGTGCCAGCAGTTACGTCGGGATATCAAGCTACGAGCAGAACTTC. It encodes CASSYVGISSYEQNF.

In its sample, this clonotype was seen many times. The chain uses TRBV4-3 and TRBJ2-3, with unresolved D. Germline lookup yields CDR1 LGHNA and CDR2 YSLEER. V lost 1 base and J 4 bases, leaving 12 bases between the germline ends. The CDR3 is 15 amino acids. The CDR3: CASSQAPRQSDTQYF. CDR3 nucleotides: TGCGCCAGCAGCCAAGCCCCTAGGCAGTCAGATACGCAGTATTTT.

This clonotype was counted only a few times. The rearrangement uses TRBV19 and TRBJ1-2; D gene unclear. The V gene's germline CDR1 is LNHDA and CDR2 SQIVND (reference sequence). The CDR3 has 13 amino acids. Trimming removed 0 bases from V and 7 bases from J, with 9 bases in between. CDR3 coding DNA: TGTGCCAGTAGTATAGATCCCAGCAGTGGCTACACCTTC. Translating gives CASSIDPSSGYTF.

As concerns this clonotype: A much larger clone differs from this one at a single base, so this may be a read error. Since no conserved phenylalanine or tryptophan closes the CDR3, a read error is the likely cause. The chain carries TRBV27 and TRBJ2-3; D remains unclear. CDR3 length equals 15 residues. The V end lost 5 bases, the J end lost 1 base, and 13 bases lay between the germline ends. Germline assignment: CDR1 MNHEY and CDR2 SMNVEV (reference sequence). This CDR3 reads CASSPLGYGTDTQYL. The CDR3 nucleotides read TGTGCCAGCAGTCCCCTTGGCTACGGCACAGATACGCAGTATCTT.

This rearrangement joins TRBV19 to TRBJ2-3; no reliable D call. The V gene lost 2 bases and the J gene lost 0 bases, with 15 bases spanning the gap. The CDR3 sequence is 17 residues long. Germline V gene sequence: CDR1 LNHDA, CDR2 SQIVND (reference sequence). The CDR3 DNA is TGTGCCAGTAGTATATGGCAGCCCCATGCTAGCACAGATACGCAGTATTTT. Protein: CASSIWQPHASTDTQYF.

This clonotype was counted ten times or more. This chain links TRBV20-1 with TRBJ2-3; D may be TRBD1 (6 bases). V lost 3 bases to trimming and J lost 0 bases, with 13 bases between them. The CDR3 is 15 amino acids. Germline loops: CDR1 DFQATT, CDR2 SNEGSKA (reference sequence). CDR3 sequence reads: CSASQLGASTDTQYF. The CDR3 nucleotides are TGCAGTGCTAGTCAACTGGGGGCTAGCACAGATACGCAGTATTTT.

This clonotype was counted at least ten times. The rearrangement joins TRBV7-9 to TRBJ2-3, with a tentative D call TRBD2 (6 bases). The germline V gene encodes CDR1 SEHNR and CDR2 FQNEAQ (reference sequence). V shed 5 bases and J shed 5 bases, with 17 bases lying between them. CDR3 length: 15 amino acids. The CDR3 bases are TGTGCCAGCAGCGGCAAAGGGACTCCCCAAGATACGCAGTATTTT. Translated: CASSGKGTPQDTQYF.

This clonotype was picked up many times. This chain joins TRBV6-2 or TRBV6-3 and TRBJ2-7; D unclear. Trimming removed 5 bases at V and 9 bases at J, with 11 bases between. CDR3 length equals 11 residues. Germline assignment: CDR1 MNHEY and CDR2 SVGEGT. The CDR3 is CASSPDRVQYF. In DNA, the CDR3 is TGTGCCAGCAGTCCGGATAGGGTGCAGTACTTC.

The chain has TRBV3-1 and TRBJ2-5; 8 bases agree with TRBD1. Germline loops: CDR1 LGHDT, CDR2 YNNKEL (reference sequence). This CDR3 has 15 residues. The ends lost 7 bases at V and 2 bases at J; junction bases unmatched: 9. The CDR3 nucleotides read TGTGCCAGCAACCACCACACAGGGGGGCAAGAGACCCAGTACTTC. Protein sequence: CASNHHTGGQETQYF.

The V and J genes are TRBV19 and TRBJ2-7; 8 nucleotides line up with TRBD1. V lost 5 bases and J lost 3; bases outside the gene matches: 15. This CDR3 contains 17 residues. Looked up from germline, CDR1 is LNHDA and CDR2 is SQIVND (reference sequence). CDR3: CASSLGQGRSLIYEQYF. In DNA form, the CDR3 reads TGTGCCAGTAGTCTAGGACAGGGCCGAAGCCTGATCTACGAGCAGTACTTC.

V is TRBV19 and J is TRBJ2-5; TRBD1 matches 7 bases. This CDR3 comprises 16 residues. From germline, CDR1 is LNHDA and CDR2 SQIVND (reference sequence). Germline trimming cut 3 bases from V and 0 bases from J; bases unmatched to any gene: 7. The CDR3 sequence: CASSMGDRSYQETQYF. The CDR3 DNA is TGTGCCAGTAGTATGGGGGACAGATCGTACCAAGAGACCCAGTACTTC.

V is TRBV7-6 and J is TRBJ1-1; 9 bases match TRBD1. With V trimmed by 2 bases and J by 1 base, 8 bases remained unmatched. The CDR3 has 17 residues. Germline assignment: CDR1 SGHVS and CDR2 FNYEAQ. CDR3 coding DNA: TGTGCCAGCAGCTTAAGGTTGACAGGGGGAAAGAACACTGAAGCTTTCTTT. Translating it yields CASSLRLTGGKNTEAFF.